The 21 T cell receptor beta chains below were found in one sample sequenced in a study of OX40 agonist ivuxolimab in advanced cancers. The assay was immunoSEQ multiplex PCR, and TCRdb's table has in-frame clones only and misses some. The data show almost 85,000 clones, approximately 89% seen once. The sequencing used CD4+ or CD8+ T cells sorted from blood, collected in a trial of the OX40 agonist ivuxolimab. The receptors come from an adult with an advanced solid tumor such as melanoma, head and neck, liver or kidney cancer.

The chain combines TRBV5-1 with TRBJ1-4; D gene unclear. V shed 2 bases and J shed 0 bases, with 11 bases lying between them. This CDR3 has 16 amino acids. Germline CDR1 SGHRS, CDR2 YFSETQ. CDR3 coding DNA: TGCGCCAGCAGCTTTGTAGGGTCCGCAACTAATGAAAAACTGTTTTTT. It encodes CASSFVGSATNEKLFF. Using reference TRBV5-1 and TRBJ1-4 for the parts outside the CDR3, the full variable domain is KAGVTQTPRYLIKTRGQQVTLSCSPISGHRSVSWYQQTPGQGLQFLFEYFSETQRNKGNFPGRFSGRQFSNSRSEMNVSTLELGDSALYLCASSFVGSATNEKLFFGSGTQLSVL.

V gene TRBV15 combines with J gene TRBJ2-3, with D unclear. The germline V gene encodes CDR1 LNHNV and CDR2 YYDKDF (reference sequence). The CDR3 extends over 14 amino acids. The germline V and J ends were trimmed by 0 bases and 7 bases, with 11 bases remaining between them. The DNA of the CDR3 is TGTGCCACCAGCAGAGATAGGCTAGGCCATACGCAGTATTTT. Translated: CATSRDRLGHTQYF.

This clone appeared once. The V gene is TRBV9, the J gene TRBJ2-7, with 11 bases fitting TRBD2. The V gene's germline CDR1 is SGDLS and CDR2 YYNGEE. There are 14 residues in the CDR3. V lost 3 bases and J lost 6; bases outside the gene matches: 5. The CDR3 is CASSALAGALEQYF. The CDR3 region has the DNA TGTGCCAGCAGCGCACTAGCGGGAGCTCTCGAGCAGTACTTC. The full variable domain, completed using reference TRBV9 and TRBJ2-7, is DSGVTQTPKHLITATGQRVTLRCSPRSGDLSVYWYQQSLDQGLQFLIQYYNGEERAKGNILERFSAQQFPDLHSELNLSSLELGDSALYFCASSALAGALEQYFGPGTRLTVT.

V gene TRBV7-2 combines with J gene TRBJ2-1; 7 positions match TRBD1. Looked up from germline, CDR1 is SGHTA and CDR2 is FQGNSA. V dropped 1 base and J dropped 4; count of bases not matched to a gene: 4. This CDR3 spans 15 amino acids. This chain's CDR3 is CASSLGQGAYNEQFF. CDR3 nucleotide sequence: TGTGCCAGCAGCTTAGGACAGGGAGCTTACAATGAGCAGTTCTTC.

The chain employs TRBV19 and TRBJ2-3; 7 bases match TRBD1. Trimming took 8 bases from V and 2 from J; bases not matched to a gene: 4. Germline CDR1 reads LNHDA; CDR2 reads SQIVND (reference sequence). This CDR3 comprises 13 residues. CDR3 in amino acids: CASGDRHTDTQYF. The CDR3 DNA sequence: TGTGCCAGTGGGGACAGACACACAGATACGCAGTATTTT.

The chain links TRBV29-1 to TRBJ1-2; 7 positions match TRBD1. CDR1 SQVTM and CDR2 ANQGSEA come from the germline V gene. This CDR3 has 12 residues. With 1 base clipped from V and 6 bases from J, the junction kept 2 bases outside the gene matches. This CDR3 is CSVEGTGDGYTF. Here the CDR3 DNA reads TGCAGCGTTGAAGGCACAGGGGATGGCTACACCTTC. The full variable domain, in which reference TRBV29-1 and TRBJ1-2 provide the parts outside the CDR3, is SAVISQKPSRDICQRGTSLTIQCQVDSQVTMMFWYRQQPGQSLTLIATANQGSEATYESGFVIDKFPISRPNLTFSTLTVSNMSPEDSSIYLCSVEGTGDGYTFGSGTRLTVV.

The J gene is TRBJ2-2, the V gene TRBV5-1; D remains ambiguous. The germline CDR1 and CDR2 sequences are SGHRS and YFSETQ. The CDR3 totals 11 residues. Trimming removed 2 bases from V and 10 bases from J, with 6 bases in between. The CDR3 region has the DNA TGCGCCAGCAGCTTCACTGAGGAGCTGTTTTTT. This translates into CASSFTEELFF.

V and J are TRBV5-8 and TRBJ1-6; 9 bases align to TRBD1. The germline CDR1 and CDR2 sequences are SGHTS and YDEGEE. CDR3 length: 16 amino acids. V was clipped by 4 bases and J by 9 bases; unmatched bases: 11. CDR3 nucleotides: TGTGCCAGCAGCCTCGCCTCCGGGACAGGGAGTTCACCCCTCCACTTT. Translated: CASSLASGTGSSPLHF.

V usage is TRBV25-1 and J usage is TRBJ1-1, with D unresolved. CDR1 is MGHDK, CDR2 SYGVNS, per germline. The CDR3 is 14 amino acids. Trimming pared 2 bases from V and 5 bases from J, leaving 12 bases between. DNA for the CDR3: TGTGCCAGCAGTGAAAGGGCTCCCCAAACTGAAGCTTTCTTT. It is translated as CASSERAPQTEAFF.

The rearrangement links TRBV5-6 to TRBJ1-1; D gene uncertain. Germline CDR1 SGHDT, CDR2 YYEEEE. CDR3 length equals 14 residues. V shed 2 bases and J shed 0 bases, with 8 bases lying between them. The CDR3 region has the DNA TGTGCCAGCAGCTTCGCAGGTATGAACACTGAAGCTTTCTTT. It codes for CASSFAGMNTEAFF.

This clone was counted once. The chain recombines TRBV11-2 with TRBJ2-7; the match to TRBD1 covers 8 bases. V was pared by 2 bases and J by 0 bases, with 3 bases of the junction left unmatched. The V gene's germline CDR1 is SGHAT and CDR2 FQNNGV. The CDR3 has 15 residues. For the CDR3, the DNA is TGTGCCAGCAGCTTAACGGGACAGGCCTCCTACGAGCAGTACTTC. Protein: CASSLTGQASYEQYF.

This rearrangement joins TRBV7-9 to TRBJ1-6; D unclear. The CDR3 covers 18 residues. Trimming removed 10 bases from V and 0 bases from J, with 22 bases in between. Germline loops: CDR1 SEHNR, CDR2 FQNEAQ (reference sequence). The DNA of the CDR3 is TGTGCCACCAACCTCCCAAGGGATAAAAGCTCCTATAATTCACCCCTCCACTTT. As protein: CATNLPRDKSSYNSPLHF.

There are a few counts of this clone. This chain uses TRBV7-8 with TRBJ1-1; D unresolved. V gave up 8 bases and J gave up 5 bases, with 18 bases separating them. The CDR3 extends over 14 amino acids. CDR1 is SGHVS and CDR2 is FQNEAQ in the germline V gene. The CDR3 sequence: CASFSRFGDTEAFF. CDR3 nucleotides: TGTGCCAGCTTCTCCCGGTTCGGAGATACTGAAGCTTTCTTT.

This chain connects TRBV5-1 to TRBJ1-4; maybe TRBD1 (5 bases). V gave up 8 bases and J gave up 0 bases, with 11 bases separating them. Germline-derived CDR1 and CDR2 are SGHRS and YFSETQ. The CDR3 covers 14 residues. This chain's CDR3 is CASRDGPTNEKLFF. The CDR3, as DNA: TGCGCCAGTAGGGACGGACCAACTAATGAAAAACTGTTTTTT.

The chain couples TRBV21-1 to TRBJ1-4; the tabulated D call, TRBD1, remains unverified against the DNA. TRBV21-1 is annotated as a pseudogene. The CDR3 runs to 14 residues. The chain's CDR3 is CARELGTGGEKLFF. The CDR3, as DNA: TGTGCCAGGGAACTAGGGACAGGGGGTGAAAAACTGTTTTTT.

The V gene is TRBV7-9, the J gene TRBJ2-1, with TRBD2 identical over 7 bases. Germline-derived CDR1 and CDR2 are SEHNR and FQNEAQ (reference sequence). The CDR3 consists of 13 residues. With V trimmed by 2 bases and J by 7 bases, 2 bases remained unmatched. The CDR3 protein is CASSLIGGNEQFF. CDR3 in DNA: TGTGCCAGCAGCTTAATCGGGGGGAATGAGCAGTTCTTC.

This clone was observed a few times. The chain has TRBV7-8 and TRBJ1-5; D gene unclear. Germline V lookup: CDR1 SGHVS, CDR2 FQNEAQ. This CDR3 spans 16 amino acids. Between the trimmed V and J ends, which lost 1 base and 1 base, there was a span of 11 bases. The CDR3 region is CASSLDRFGSNQPQHF. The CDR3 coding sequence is TGTGCCAGCAGCTTAGATCGATTTGGGAGCAATCAGCCCCAGCATTTT. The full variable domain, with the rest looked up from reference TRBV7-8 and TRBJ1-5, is GAGVSQSPRYKVAKRGQDVALRCDPISGHVSLFWYQQALGQGPEFLTYFQNEAQLDKSGLPSDRFFAERPEGSVSTLKIQRTQQEDSAVYLCASSLDRFGSNQPQHFGDGTRLSIL.

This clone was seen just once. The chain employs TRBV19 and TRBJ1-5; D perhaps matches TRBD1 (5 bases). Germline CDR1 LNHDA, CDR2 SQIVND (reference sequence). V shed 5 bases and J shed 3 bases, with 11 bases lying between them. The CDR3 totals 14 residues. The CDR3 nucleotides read TGTGCCAGTAGTGTCCGGGACCCCAATCAGCCCCAGCATTTT. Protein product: CASSVRDPNQPQHF.

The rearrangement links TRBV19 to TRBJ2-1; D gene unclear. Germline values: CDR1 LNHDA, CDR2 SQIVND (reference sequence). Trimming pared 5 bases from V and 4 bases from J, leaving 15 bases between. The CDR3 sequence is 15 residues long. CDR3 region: CASSSWKGYYNEQFF. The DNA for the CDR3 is TGTGCCAGTAGTTCCTGGAAAGGCTATTACAATGAGCAGTTCTTC.

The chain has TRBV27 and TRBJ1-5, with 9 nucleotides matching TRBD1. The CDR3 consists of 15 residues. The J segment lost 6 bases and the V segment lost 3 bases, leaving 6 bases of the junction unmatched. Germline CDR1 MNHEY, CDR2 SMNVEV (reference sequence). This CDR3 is CASSLTQGAFQPQHF. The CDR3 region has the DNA TGTGCCAGCAGTTTGACACAGGGGGCTTTTCAGCCCCAGCATTTT.

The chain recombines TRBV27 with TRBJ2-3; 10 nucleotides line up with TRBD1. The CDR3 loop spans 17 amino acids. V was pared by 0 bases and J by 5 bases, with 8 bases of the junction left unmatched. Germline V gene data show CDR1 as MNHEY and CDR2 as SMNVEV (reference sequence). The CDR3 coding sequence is TGTGCCAGCAGTTTATCGCCGACAGGGGGCCCGGGAGATACGCAGTATTTT. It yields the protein CASSLSPTGGPGDTQYF.